The 26 T cell receptor beta chains listed next were all sequenced from one sample in a study of shared clonotypes between healthy human individuals. Assay: immunoSEQ multiplex PCR; the TCRdb copy retains only in-frame clones and omits some. The sample includes around 2.1 million clones, around 95% seen only once; the top ten take roughly 0.13%. The sequenced sample was naive CD4+ T cells sorted from blood. Subset noted: CD45RA+ positively selected. These receptors came from a man between 18 and 35 years old in good health.

This clone appeared a single time. The chain employs TRBV10-3 and TRBJ1-2; 7 positions match TRBD1. V shed 0 bases and J 8 bases; nucleotides not matched to a gene: 9. This CDR3 contains 15 residues. CDR1 is ENHRY, CDR2 SYGVKD, per germline. Written as DNA, the CDR3 is TGTGCCATCAGTGAGTCTACAGACAGGGTCAAAGGCTACACCTTC. The encoded protein is CAISESTDRVKGYTF.

This sequence joins TRBV2 and TRBJ2-2; D unresolved. Trimming left V 4 bases short and J 7 bases short, with 1 base between. CDR3 length: 10 amino acids. Per the germline V gene, CDR1 is SNHLY and CDR2 is FYNNEI. Written as DNA, the CDR3 is TGTGCCAGCAGTGGCGGGGAGCTGTTTTTT. Residues: CASSGGELFF.

The chain combines TRBV5-1 with TRBJ2-7; D possibly corresponds to TRBD2 (5 bases). The V gene lost 1 base and the J gene lost 1 base, with 9 bases spanning the gap. Looked up from germline, CDR1 is SGHRS and CDR2 is YFSETQ. The CDR3 consists of 14 residues. In nucleotides, the CDR3 is TGCGCCAGCAGCTTGTCGGACTTATCCTACGAGCAGTACTTC. Amino acid sequence: CASSLSDLSYEQYF.

A single count supports this clone. Distinct nucleotide sequences in the sample also encode this CDR3. This chain joins TRBV5-1 and TRBJ2-7, with D hard to call. Per germline, CDR1 SGHRS and CDR2 YFSETQ. This CDR3 contains 14 residues. Trimming shortened V by 0 bases and J by 4 bases, and 11 bases separated the two germline ends. CDR3 nucleotide sequence: TGCGCCAGCAGCTTGGGACCGTCGAGTTACGAGCAGTACTTC. This codes for CASSLGPSSYEQYF.

This clone was recorded once. The sample contains more than one DNA sequence encoding this CDR3. This chain connects TRBV2 to TRBJ2-7; 7 nucleotides line up with TRBD1. Germline loops: CDR1 SNHLY, CDR2 FYNNEI. J was trimmed by 0 bases and V by 6 bases; bases with no gene match: 5. This CDR3 is built from 14 residues. CDR3 nucleotides: TGTGCCAGCAGATCGACAGGGAGCTCCTACGAGCAGTACTTC. This gives the protein CASRSTGSSYEQYF.

This chain joins TRBV19 and TRBJ1-6; no clear D. This CDR3 has 14 residues. The germline CDR1 and CDR2 sequences are LNHDA and SQIVND (reference sequence). Trimming left V 4 bases short and J 9 bases short, with 13 bases between. CDR3 in DNA: TGTGCCAGTAGTAGTGCCCGGTCGAGTTCACCCCTCCACTTT. Its protein product is CASSSARSSSPLHF.

The rearrangement links TRBV10-2 to TRBJ2-5; 7 bases map to TRBD2. The CDR3 extends over 15 amino acids. CDR1 is WSHSY, CDR2 SAAADI, per germline. The trim removed 6 bases at V and 5 bases at J, leaving 12 bases unmatched. CDR3 residues: CASSVPGGVQETQYF. The CDR3 nucleotides read TGCGCCAGCAGCGTGCCGGGGGGAGTCCAGGAGACCCAGTACTTC.

This sequence joins TRBV5-1 and TRBJ1-6; D not resolved. Germline V gene lookup returns CDR1 SGHRS and CDR2 YFSETQ. Trimming removed 6 bases from V and 6 bases from J, with 16 bases in between. This CDR3 has 15 residues. The CDR3 is CASNLEATSNSPLHF. The CDR3 bases are TGCGCCAGCAATTTAGAGGCCACTTCTAATTCACCCCTCCACTTT.

The rearrangement links TRBV6-1 to TRBJ1-2; D is unclear. The germline CDR1 and CDR2 sequences are MNHNS and SASEGT. The V end was cut by 1 base, the J end by 4 bases, with 7 bases between. The CDR3 covers 13 residues. This CDR3 is CASSEEPLYGYTF. The CDR3 nucleotides read TGTGCCAGCAGTGAAGAGCCTCTCTATGGCTACACCTTC.

The chain employs TRBV10-3 and TRBJ2-5; 7 nucleotides line up with TRBD2. In germline, CDR1 is ENHRY, CDR2 SYGVKD. The CDR3 extends over 17 amino acids. J was trimmed by 7 bases and V by 5 bases; bases with no gene match: 19. The chain's CDR3 is CAISPSLELAADGTQYF. The CDR3, as DNA: TGTGCCATCAGTCCTAGCTTGGAGCTAGCGGCCGACGGGACCCAGTACTTC.

V gene TRBV6-1 combines with J gene TRBJ1-1; D is possibly TRBD1 (6 bases). V lost 2 bases, J lost 7 bases, and 17 bases lay in between. Germline CDR1 reads MNHNS; CDR2 reads SASEGT. CDR3 size: 15 residues. In DNA form, the CDR3 reads TGTGCCAGCAGTGAAAGGCAGACAGGAGGCGGTGAAGCTTTCTTT. Amino acids: CASSERQTGGGEAFF.

The J gene is TRBJ2-1, the V gene TRBV5-1, with unresolved D. Germline CDR1 reads SGHRS; CDR2 reads YFSETQ. This CDR3 is built from 16 residues. With 1 base removed from V and 0 bases from J, the gap between germline ends came to 11 bases. The CDR3 spells CASSLSLQSSYNEQFF. The CDR3 DNA sequence: TGCGCCAGCAGCTTGTCTCTGCAGAGCTCCTACAATGAGCAGTTCTTC.

This chain links TRBV7-9 with TRBJ1-1, with no clear D. The V gene lost 8 bases and the J gene lost 0 bases, with 10 bases spanning the gap. Germline V gives CDR1 SEHNR, CDR2 FQNEAQ (reference sequence). The CDR3 is 13 residues long. The CDR3 spells CASPGDLNTEAFF. The CDR3 coding sequence is TGTGCCAGCCCAGGAGATTTGAACACTGAAGCTTTCTTT.

The chain joins TRBV7-2 to TRBJ1-1; D is uncertain. This CDR3 is built from 13 residues. V shed 5 bases and J shed 1 base, with 8 bases lying between them. Germline CDR1 is SGHTA and CDR2 is FQGNSA. The CDR3 coding sequence is TGTGCCAGCAGCCCTCAGCCGAACACTGAAGCTTTCTTT. Its protein is CASSPQPNTEAFF.

This clone was seen just once. In DNA form, the CDR3 reads TGCAGCGTAGAGGGGAGGGGAGGGACCCAGCATTTT. It specifies CSVEGRGGTQHF. This chain joins TRBV29-1 and TRBJ1-5, with a weak D call TRBD1 (5 bases). Germline values: CDR1 SQVTM, CDR2 ANQGSEA. The germline V and J ends were trimmed by 6 bases and 11 bases, with 17 bases remaining between them. The CDR3 length is 12 residues.

Remarks on this clone: This sample includes further DNA sequences coding for the same CDR3. The CDR3 coding sequence is TGCGCCAGCAGCCTCGAGGGAGACGTCTATGGCTACACCTTC. Amino acids: CASSLEGDVYGYTF. This rearrangement joins TRBV5-1 to TRBJ1-2; D is unresolved. The germline V gene has CDR1 SGHRS and CDR2 YFSETQ. The V gene lost 4 bases and the J gene lost 4 bases, with 14 bases spanning the gap. This CDR3 is 14 amino acids long.

As for this clone: The same CDR3 is also encoded by other DNA sequences in this sample. The chain links TRBV7-6 to TRBJ2-7, with 12 bases fitting TRBD2. V lost 5 bases to trimming and J lost 2 bases; unmatched junction nucleotides: 4. Germline CDR1 and CDR2: SGHVS and FNYEAQ. This CDR3 is 15 amino acids long. CDR3 sequence: CASSPRTSGTYEQYF. DNA for the CDR3: TGTGCCAGCAGCCCCCGGACTAGCGGGACCTACGAGCAGTACTTC.

Note on this clone: The sample has other DNA sequences that encode this CDR3 too. The rearrangement uses TRBV27 and TRBJ1-5, with 8 bases that match TRBD1. The CDR3 has 14 residues. CDR1 and CDR2 from the germline V gene are MNHEY and SMNVEV (reference sequence). V shed 5 bases, J shed 4 bases, and the junction held 4 bases outside the gene matches. CDR3 residues: CASSPDRGNQPQHF. CDR3 coding DNA: TGTGCCAGCAGTCCCGACAGGGGTAATCAGCCCCAGCATTTT.

The chain links TRBV5-1 to TRBJ2-7, with 8 bases identical to TRBD2. The CDR3 sequence is 16 residues long. Germline V lookup: CDR1 SGHRS, CDR2 YFSETQ. Trimming took 4 bases from V and 2 from J; bases not matched to a gene: 11. CDR3: CASSPVRAGVAYEQYF. Here the CDR3 DNA reads TGCGCCAGCAGCCCGGTGAGAGCGGGAGTGGCCTACGAGCAGTACTTC.

The chain uses TRBV6-1 and TRBJ1-3, with 9 bases matching TRBD1. Germline trimming cut 5 bases from V and 4 bases from J; bases unmatched to any gene: 12. Germline V gives CDR1 MNHNS, CDR2 SASEGT. The CDR3 is 17 amino acids. The DNA for the CDR3 is TGTGCCAGCAGTAAAGACAATTCCGGGACAGGGGGAAACACCATATATTTT. It codes for CASSKDNSGTGGNTIYF.

This sequence joins TRBV5-5 and TRBJ2-7; no clear D. The germline gives CDR1 SGHKS, CDR2 YYEKEE (reference sequence). The V gene lost 4 bases and the J gene lost 1 base, with 15 bases spanning the gap. The CDR3 contains 15 residues. In DNA, the CDR3 is TGTGCCAGCAGCCCCGGTGGCAGTGGGTCCTACGAGCAGTACTTC. This translates into CASSPGGSGSYEQYF. The full variable domain, rest sourced from reference TRBV5-5 and TRBJ2-7, is DAGVTQSPTHLIKTRGQQVTLRCSPISGHKSVSWYQQVLGQGPQFIFQYYEKEERGRGNFPDRFSARQFPNYSSELNVNALLLGDSALYLCASSPGGSGSYEQYFGPGTRLTVT.

This chain links TRBV14 with TRBJ2-7, with D maybe TRBD2 (6 bases). The CDR3 consists of 15 residues. V was pared by 1 base and J by 4 bases, with 14 bases between. Germline V CDR1 and CDR2: SGHDN, FVKESK. CDR3 region: CASSQGLDYGYEQYF. CDR3 bases: TGTGCCAGCAGCCAAGGCTTGGACTACGGGTACGAGCAGTACTTC. Complete variable domain (other parts from reference TRBV14 and TRBJ2-7): EAGVTQFPSHSVIEKGQTVTLRCDPISGHDNLYWYRRVMGKEIKFLLHFVKESKQDESGMPNNRFLAERTGGTYSTLKVQPAELEDSGVYFCASSQGLDYGYEQYFGPGTRLTVT.

Comment on this clone: This sample also contains other DNA sequences that code for the same CDR3. V gene TRBV5-1 combines with J gene TRBJ1-5; 7 bases map to TRBD1. The CDR3 consists of 15 residues. Trimming removed 0 bases from V and 4 bases from J; junction bases left unmatched: 4. Looked up from germline, CDR1 is SGHRS and CDR2 is YFSETQ. The CDR3 sequence is CASSLEGGGNQPQHF. The CDR3 nucleotides are TGCGCCAGCAGCTTGGAAGGGGGCGGTAATCAGCCCCAGCATTTT.

This CDR3 reads CASSLGYGTETYEQYF. In nucleotides, the CDR3 is TGTGCCAGCAGTTTAGGGTACGGGACAGAGACCTACGAGCAGTACTTC. The chain has TRBV28 and TRBJ2-7; TRBD1 aligns across 7 bases. Losses at the gene ends were 2 bases for V and 2 bases for J; bases not matched to a gene: 9. Germline V gene lookup returns CDR1 MDHEN and CDR2 SYDVKM. This CDR3 contains 16 residues.

The CDR3 DNA follows: TGCAGCGTTCTTCCAGGGGGGGGCACTGAAGCTTTCTTT. This encodes CSVLPGGGTEAFF. This chain links TRBV29-1 with TRBJ1-1, with TRBD1 matching 7 bases. The CDR3 has 13 residues. J lost 4 bases, V lost 5 bases, and 7 bases had no gene match. Germline V CDR1 and CDR2: SQVTM, ANQGSEA.

The rearrangement uses TRBV7-6 and TRBJ1-1; tentatively, D is TRBD1 (6 bases). The V gene lost 4 bases and the J gene lost 4 bases, with 19 bases spanning the gap. The CDR3 loop spans 16 amino acids. From germline, CDR1 is SGHVS and CDR2 FNYEAQ. As DNA, the CDR3 is TGTGCCAGCAGCTCGAGGACAGCCTTCGATAGCACTGAAGCTTTCTTT. Translated, it gives CASSSRTAFDSTEAFF. Full variable domain (remainder filled in from reference TRBV7-6 and TRBJ1-1): GAGVSQSPRYKVTKRGQDVALRCDPISGHVSLYWYRQALGQGPEFLTYFNYEAQQDKSGLPNDRFSAERPEGSISTLTIQRTEQRDSAMYRCASSSRTAFDSTEAFFGQGTRLTVV.